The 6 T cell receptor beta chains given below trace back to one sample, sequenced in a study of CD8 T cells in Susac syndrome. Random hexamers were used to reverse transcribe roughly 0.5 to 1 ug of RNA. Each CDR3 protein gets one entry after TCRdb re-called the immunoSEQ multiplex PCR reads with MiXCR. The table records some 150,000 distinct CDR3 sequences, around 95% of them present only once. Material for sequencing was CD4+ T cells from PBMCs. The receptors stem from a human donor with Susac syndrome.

The CDR3 nucleotides are TGTGCCAGCAGTCCCGACGGACCTAATTCACCCCTCCACTTT. This codes for CASSPDGPNSPLHF. The chain couples TRBV7-9 to TRBJ1-6, with D hard to call. The CDR3 is 14 amino acids. Germline V CDR1 and CDR2: SEHNR, FQNEAQ (reference sequence). Trimming took 6 bases from V and 6 from J, leaving 12 bases between them.

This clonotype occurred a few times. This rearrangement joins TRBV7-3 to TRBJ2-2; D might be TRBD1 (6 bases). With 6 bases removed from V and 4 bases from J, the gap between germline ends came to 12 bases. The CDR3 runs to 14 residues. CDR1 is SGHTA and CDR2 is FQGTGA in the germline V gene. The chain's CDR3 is CASSYTGFTGELFF. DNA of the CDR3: TGTGCCAGCAGTTACACAGGGTTCACCGGGGAGCTGTTTTTT.

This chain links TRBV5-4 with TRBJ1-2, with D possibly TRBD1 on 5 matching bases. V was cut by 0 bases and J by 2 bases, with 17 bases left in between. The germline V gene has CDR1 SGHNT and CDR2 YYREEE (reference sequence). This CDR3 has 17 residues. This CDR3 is CASSLGGAGPGNYGYTF. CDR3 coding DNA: TGTGCCAGCAGCTTGGGAGGGGCCGGTCCAGGCAACTATGGCTACACCTTC.

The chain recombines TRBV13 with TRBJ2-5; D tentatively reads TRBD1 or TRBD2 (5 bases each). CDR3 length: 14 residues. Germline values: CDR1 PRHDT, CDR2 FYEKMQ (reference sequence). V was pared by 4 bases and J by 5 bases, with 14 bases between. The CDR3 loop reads CASSSITGLETQYF. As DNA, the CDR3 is TGTGCCAGCAGCTCTATCACGGGGCTGGAGACCCAGTACTTC. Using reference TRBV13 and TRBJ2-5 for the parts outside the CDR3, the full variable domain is AAGVIQSPRHLIKEKRETATLKCYPIPRHDTVYWYQQGPGQDPQFLISFYEKMQSDKGSIPDRFSAQQFSDYHSELNMSSLELGDSALYFCASSSITGLETQYFGPGTRLLVL.

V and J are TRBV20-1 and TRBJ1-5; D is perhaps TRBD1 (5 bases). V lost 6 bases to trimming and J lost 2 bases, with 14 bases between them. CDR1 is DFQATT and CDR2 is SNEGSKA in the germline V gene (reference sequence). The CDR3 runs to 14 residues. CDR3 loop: CSANRRGGNQPQHF. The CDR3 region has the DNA TGCAGTGCCAACAGGCGCGGAGGCAATCAGCCCCAGCATTTT.

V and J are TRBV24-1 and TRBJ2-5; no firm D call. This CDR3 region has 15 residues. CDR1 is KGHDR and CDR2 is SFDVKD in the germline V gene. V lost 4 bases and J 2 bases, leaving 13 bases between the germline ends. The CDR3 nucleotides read TGTGCCACCAGTGACGCGGACCTCCGACAAGAGACCCAGTACTTC. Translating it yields CATSDADLRQETQYF.